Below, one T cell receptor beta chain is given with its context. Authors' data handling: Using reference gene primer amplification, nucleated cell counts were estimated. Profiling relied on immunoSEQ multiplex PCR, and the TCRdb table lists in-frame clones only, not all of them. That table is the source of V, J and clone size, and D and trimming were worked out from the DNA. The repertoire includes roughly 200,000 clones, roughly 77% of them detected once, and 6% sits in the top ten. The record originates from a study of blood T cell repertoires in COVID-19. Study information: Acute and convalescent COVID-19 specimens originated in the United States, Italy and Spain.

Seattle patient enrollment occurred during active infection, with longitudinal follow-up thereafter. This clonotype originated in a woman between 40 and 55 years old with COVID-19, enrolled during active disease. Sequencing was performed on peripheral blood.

The CDR3 sequence is CASSMLLDRAYEQYF. In DNA form, the CDR3 reads TGTGCCAGTAGTATGCTTCTCGACAGGGCCTACGAGCAGTACTTC. The chain employs TRBV19 and TRBJ2-7, with TRBD1 matching over 7 bases. The CDR3 totals 15 residues. Looked up from germline, CDR1 is LNHDA and CDR2 is SQIVND (reference sequence). Trimming took 3 bases from V and 2 from J; bases not matched to a gene: 7.